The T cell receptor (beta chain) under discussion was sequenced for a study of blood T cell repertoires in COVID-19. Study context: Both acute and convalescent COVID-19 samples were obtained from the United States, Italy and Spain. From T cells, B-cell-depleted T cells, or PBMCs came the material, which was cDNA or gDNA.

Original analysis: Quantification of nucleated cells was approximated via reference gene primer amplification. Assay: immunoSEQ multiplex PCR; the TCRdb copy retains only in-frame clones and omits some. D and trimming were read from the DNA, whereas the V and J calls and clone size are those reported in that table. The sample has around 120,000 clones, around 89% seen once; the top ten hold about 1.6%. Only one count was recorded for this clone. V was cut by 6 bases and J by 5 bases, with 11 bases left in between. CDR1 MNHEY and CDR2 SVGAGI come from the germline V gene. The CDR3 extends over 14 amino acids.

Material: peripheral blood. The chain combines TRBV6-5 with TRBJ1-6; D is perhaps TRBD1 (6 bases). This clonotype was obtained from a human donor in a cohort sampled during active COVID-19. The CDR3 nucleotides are TGTGCCAGCAGGAAACAGGGACATAATTCACCCCTCCACTTT. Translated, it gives CASRKQGHNSPLHF.